This T cell receptor (beta chain) was observed in a study of T-cell memory formation after mild COVID-19. Study context: For the most part, TCR clusters were specific to one donor.

In its sample, this clonotype was seen many times. Its specificity is unknown. TCR alpha and TCR beta cDNA libraries carrying sample barcodes and UMIs were produced by 5'RACE using constant-segment primers. From the 5' RACE reads, TCRdb called clonotypes with MiXCR, one entry per CDR3 protein. The data contain 250,000 to 300,000 distinct CDR3 sequences, about 15% of them singletons. Germline values: CDR1 MNHEY, CDR2 SVGAGI. This CDR3 is built from 17 residues. V was pared by 0 bases and J by 3 bases, with 14 bases between. Notes on the study in general: While clones contracting from day 15 to 85 were balanced between CD4 and CD8, later expanders leaned CD4+.

The rearrangement links TRBV6-5 to TRBJ2-2; D is perhaps TRBD1 (6 bases). The sequence was obtained from a man younger than 30 who had mild COVID-19 (a few samples of this study predate the infection). Cell type and time point are not known. What was sequenced was PBMCs or a T cell subset sorted from them (not recorded which). The CDR3 sequence is CASSYSPRGADTGELFF. CDR3 coding DNA: TGTGCCAGCAGTTACTCCCCCAGGGGTGCGGACACCGGGGAGCTGTTTTTT.